This TCR beta chain was observed in a study of blood T cell repertoires in COVID-19. The length of the CDR3 is 12 residues. Trimming shortened V by 6 bases and J by 4 bases, and 9 bases separated the two germline ends. The germline CDR1 and CDR2 sequences are MDHEN and SYDVKM. Sequencing used immunoSEQ multiplex PCR; TCRdb keeps in-frame clones, though not all of them. The top ten hold approximately 2% of the sample, which has 400,000 to 550,000 clones, around 90% seen once. This receptor was taken from a woman younger than 35 with acute COVID-19. The material sequenced was PBMCs or T cells enriched from blood (not recorded which). The chain links TRBV28 to TRBJ1-2, with D perhaps matching TRBD1 (6 bases). CDR3 nucleotide sequence: TGTGCCAGCAGGATGACAGGCTATGGCTACACCTTC. Its protein is CASRMTGYGYTF.